The 15 T cell receptor beta chains in this list originate from one sample, sequenced in a study of T cells after posttransplantation cyclophosphamide. Clones were read by immunoSEQ multiplex PCR, and TCRdb kept only the in-frame ones, dropping some. Among some 12,000 clones listed, around 95% were seen once. The sequencing sample was made of naive CD8+ T cells sorted from PBMCs. Receptors originate from a man aged 25 to 40 in good health and a related stem cell transplant donor.

V and J are TRBV19 and TRBJ2-1, with 8 bases aligning to TRBD2. V shed 4 bases and J 4 bases; nucleotides not matched to a gene: 3. The CDR3 extends over 14 amino acids. Germline CDR1 reads LNHDA; CDR2 reads SQIVND (reference sequence). CDR3 loop: CASSTAGGYNEQFF. CDR3 coding DNA: TGTGCCAGTAGTACCGCGGGGGGATACAATGAGCAGTTCTTC.

The chain employs TRBV27 and TRBJ1-2; TRBD1 matches 8 bases. Trimming removed 5 bases from V and 7 bases from J; junction bases left unmatched: 12. CDR3 length: 15 residues. Germline loops: CDR1 MNHEY, CDR2 SMNVEV (reference sequence). In nucleotides, the CDR3 is TGTGCCAGCAGTCCTCTTGGACAGGGAGCCGGTGGCTACACCTTC. It is translated as CASSPLGQGAGGYTF.

The chain recombines TRBV13 with TRBJ1-1; 8 positions match TRBD1. Germline CDR1 and CDR2: PRHDT and FYEKMQ (reference sequence). J lost 1 base, V lost 1 base, and 2 bases had no gene match. The CDR3 has 15 amino acids. CDR3 sequence (DNA): TGTGCCAGCAGCTTAGTAGGACAGGGGAACACTGAAGCTTTCTTT. The encoded protein is CASSLVGQGNTEAFF.

The chain is built from TRBV6-1 and TRBJ2-7; 7 positions match TRBD1. Looked up from germline, CDR1 is MNHNS and CDR2 is SASEGT. The CDR3 length is 14 residues. V lost 6 bases and J lost 1; bases outside the gene matches: 6. The CDR3 nucleotides read TGTGCCAGCAGGGGGGACAGCCCATCCTACGAGCAGTACTTC. Amino acids: CASRGDSPSYEQYF.

The chain uses TRBV27 and TRBJ1-5; D gene unclear. The germline V gene encodes CDR1 MNHEY and CDR2 SMNVEV (reference sequence). This CDR3 has 14 amino acids. The V and J ends lost 6 bases and 1 base respectively, with 10 bases between them. CDR3 in amino acids: CASSIHPSNQPQHF. CDR3 bases: TGTGCCAGCAGCATACATCCCAGCAATCAGCCCCAGCATTTT.

The V gene is TRBV11-2, the J gene TRBJ1-1; D is ambiguous. V gave up 4 bases and J gave up 0 bases, with 12 bases separating them. Germline V gives CDR1 SGHAT, CDR2 FQNNGV. The CDR3 is 15 residues long. The CDR3 spells CASSSEGGVNTEAFF. Written as DNA, the CDR3 is TGTGCCAGCAGCTCAGAGGGCGGGGTGAACACTGAAGCTTTCTTT.

The V and J genes are TRBV27 and TRBJ2-5; 14 bases agree with TRBD2. This CDR3 is built from 17 residues. The V gene's germline CDR1 is MNHEY and CDR2 SMNVEV (reference sequence). V was clipped by 4 bases and J by 0 bases; unmatched bases: 4. The CDR3 region is CASSSGTSGGYQETQYF. The CDR3 coding sequence is TGTGCCAGCAGTTCAGGGACTAGCGGGGGATACCAAGAGACCCAGTACTTC.

The CDR3 protein is CASSFYPSGTDTQYF. The CDR3 nucleotides are TGTGCCAGCAGTTTTTACCCTAGCGGCACAGATACGCAGTATTTT. V is TRBV27 and J is TRBJ2-3; D may be TRBD2 (6 bases). The V end lost 3 bases, the J end lost 1 base, and 11 bases lay between the germline ends. The CDR3 length is 15 residues. CDR1 and CDR2 from the germline V gene are MNHEY and SMNVEV (reference sequence).

The chain has TRBV5-4 and TRBJ2-5; 12 nucleotides agree with TRBD1. Trimming took 3 bases from V and 4 from J; bases not matched to a gene: 4. CDR1 is SGHNT, CDR2 YYREEE, per germline (reference sequence). The CDR3 has 15 residues. CDR3 in DNA: TGTGCCAGCAGCTCCGGGACAGGGGGCCCAGAGACCCAGTACTTC. It codes for CASSSGTGGPETQYF.

The chain recombines TRBV27 with TRBJ2-7; 7 bases match TRBD1. Germline V gene sequence: CDR1 MNHEY, CDR2 SMNVEV (reference sequence). The trim removed 5 bases at V and 3 bases at J, leaving 7 bases unmatched. This CDR3 is 14 amino acids long. CDR3 residues: CASSPRQGHYEQYF. In nucleotides, the CDR3 is TGTGCCAGCAGTCCAAGACAGGGCCACTACGAGCAGTACTTC.

The V and J genes are TRBV7-3 and TRBJ2-1; 8 nucleotides line up with TRBD2. Germline V gene data show CDR1 as SGHTA and CDR2 as FQGTGA. The V gene end was trimmed by 5 bases and the J gene end by 6 bases; junction bases not matched to a gene: 6. CDR3 length: 14 residues. The CDR3 nucleotides are TGTGCCAGCAGCCTCGGGAGGGCTGGCAATGAGCAGTTCTTC. Protein: CASSLGRAGNEQFF.

The rearrangement uses TRBV28 and TRBJ1-2; 7 bases align to TRBD1. The CDR3 consists of 15 residues. The ends lost 5 bases at V and 6 bases at J; junction bases unmatched: 12. The V gene's germline CDR1 is MDHEN and CDR2 SYDVKM. In nucleotides, the CDR3 is TGTGCCAGCAGTACCCGACAGGGCCCTGGCAATGGCTACACCTTC. Translation: CASSTRQGPGNGYTF.

The chain recombines TRBV2 with TRBJ2-7; 10 bases match TRBD1. Germline lookup yields CDR1 SNHLY and CDR2 FYNNEI. The length of the CDR3 is 16 residues. Losses at the gene ends were 6 bases for V and 3 bases for J; bases not matched to a gene: 11. The CDR3 DNA follows: TGTGCCAGCAGCCCCCAGGGACAGGGGAGGGACTACGAGCAGTACTTC. Amino acid sequence: CASSPQGQGRDYEQYF.

The chain recombines TRBV19 with TRBJ1-4; D remains ambiguous. Per germline, CDR1 LNHDA and CDR2 SQIVND (reference sequence). Trimming pared 6 bases from V and 6 bases from J, leaving 14 bases between. This CDR3 is 14 amino acids long. The CDR3 sequence: CASRKGVLYEKLFF. CDR3 coding DNA: TGTGCCAGTAGAAAGGGAGTCCTGTATGAAAAACTGTTTTTT.

This clone came up a few times. This rearrangement joins TRBV2 to TRBJ1-1, with TRBD1 as a possible D gene (5 bases). The CDR3 is 14 amino acids. The germline V and J ends were trimmed by 5 bases and 0 bases, with 10 bases remaining between them. The germline V gene encodes CDR1 SNHLY and CDR2 FYNNEI. CDR3: CASSKGYMNTEAFF. As DNA, the CDR3 is TGTGCCAGCAGTAAGGGGTACATGAACACTGAAGCTTTCTTT. The full variable domain, with the rest looked up from reference TRBV2 and TRBJ1-1, is EPEVTQTPSHQVTQMGQEVILRCVPISNHLYFYWYRQILGQKVEFLVSFYNNEISEKSEIFDDQFSVERPDGSNFTLKIRSTKLEDSAMYFCASSKGYMNTEAFFGQGTRLTVV.